The source of this T cell receptor beta chain is a study of cytomegalovirus exposure and HLA in healthy donors (dated by TCRdb to between 2016 and 2019). Broadly, across the study: According to an earlier analysis of 550 to 750 of the donors, 150 million to 200 million T cells yielded 117 million unique TCR beta sequences and roughly 280 Gb of sequence data. The study combined high-throughput TCR immunosequencing, statistical association of individual TCRs with disease status, and machine learning to predict cytomegalovirus infection status. The study profiled the T cell repertoires of 550 to 700 subjects by immunosequencing and related them to cytomegalovirus serostatus. The study aimed to test whether signatures of past pathogen exposure could be identified by cataloging public T cell receptors. A later analysis re-analyzed previously published TCR beta repertoires from approximately 700 donors and added high-resolution HLA genotyping to study TCR occurrence patterns. Donor age, sex, ethnicity and CMV serostatus were collected together with the repertoire data. Of the 350 to 450 genotyped donors, less than 85% were placed in the genetic ancestry cluster associated with self-reported Caucasian donors. On average, approximately 250,000 unique TCR beta nucleotide sequences were sequenced per donor among some 420 genotyped donors of the cohort, with roughly 18% of those sequences being non-productive. The later analysis used no new phenotypic data to find candidate immune exposures, relying instead on TCR beta sequences and their occurrence across donors. An earlier analysis of 587 of the donors used high-throughput TCR beta sequencing to judge whether each TCR beta V gene segment behaved as functional or pseudogenic. In addition to the first cohort of 666 subjects, a separate validation cohort of around 110 different subjects was used. Approximately 300 gigabases of sequencing data and 78 million or so unique TCR sequences were included in an early release covering over 600 HLA-typed donors. All discovery cohort repertoires had been generated using a single sequencing platform. HLA typing included class I and class II loci at four-digit resolution. Genome-wide SNP genotypes for about 60% of the roughly 700 donors were used in a later genetic analysis, which treated that subset as a discovery cohort. Typing coverage differed by locus: A, B, C, DRB1 and DQB1 were typed in roughly 620-640 donors, DQA1 in about 500, DPA1 in over 600, and DPB1 in just under 490. Roughly five DR-DQ haplotypes were handled as single units for association and clustering, since linkage in the cohort was strong.

Results the study describes overall, beyond this receptor: V-gene and J-gene trimming of TCR beta chains was associated with a missense DCLRE1C variant in a later genetic analysis, and the association was replicated in an independent cohort. An earlier analysis of around 600 of the donors showed that most TCR beta V segments appeared in productive rearrangements either about 90% or about 30% of the time, which broadly matched IMGT annotations. A group of highly shared sequence variants was considered likely to be a technical artifact of the sequencing pipeline. A few of the identified cytomegalovirus-associated TCR beta chains were confirmed in vitro to be specific for cytomegalovirus antigens. Most TCR sequences were observed very rarely across donors, whereas some public TCRs were present in many individuals. In the study, around 160 TCR beta chains were listed as associated with cytomegalovirus. In a later genetic analysis, fewer N-insertions in productive TCRs were reported among donors in an Asian-associated ancestry cluster than the 666-donor mean. A later analysis reported that several top co-occurrence clusters appeared linked to parvovirus B19, influenza, CMV and Epstein-Barr virus. In both the original and validation cohorts, the classifier was reported to diagnose cytomegalovirus status with high specificity and sensitivity. HLA typing was unavailable for some donors at each locus, so association tests used only the typed subset. Some IMGT-functional V segments, including TRBV6-2 and TRBV6-3, could not be distinguished by the 87-base-pair reads and were therefore excluded. Only TCR beta chains were sequenced in this cohort, and the absence of alpha or paired-chain data limited detectable features. In a later analysis, HLA-associated TCR beta chains were found to be more clonally expanded and to have lower generation probabilities than equally common non-associated chains. Strong co-occurrence of HLA alleles, especially DR and DQ, made assigning TCR associations to individual alleles difficult. The presence/absence analyses assumed that sequencing depth was roughly uniform across donors, and that assumption may not be true. A further reported finding was that TCR beta sequences accurately predicted the HLA-A and HLA-B alleles for most subjects in the first cohort. It was suggested by the authors that the approach could potentially be generalized to other disease states and immunological phenotypes. Most CMV-associated TCR beta chains appeared to be HLA-restricted in a later analysis, and the HLA associations seemed to be driven largely by CMV exposure. At a false discovery rate of 0.05, a later analysis linked 15,000 to 20,000 TCR beta sequences to specific HLA alleles. For the cohort, immune exposure information was limited to CMV serostatus. A later analysis found that TCR association rates varied across HLA loci, with DRB1 alleles showing the most associated TCRs and HLA-C alleles the fewest. The earlier analysis of approximately 540 of the donors excluded roughly 17 rarely observed V segments, including chromosome 9 orphons, because counts were too low. Correlated functional status among segregating V segments might reflect linkage disequilibrium, but an unknown experimental factor could not be ruled out.

From cysteine to phenylalanine, the CDR3 is 13 amino acids long. Of all the DNA, just the CDR3 is kept, 39 bases in frame from base 1. Trimming takes 3 bases from V and 1 base from J, and the germline ends sit 6 bases apart. The germline V gene (reference sequence) yields MNHEY for CDR1 and SMNVEV for CDR2. The library was obtained by the immunoSEQ multiplex PCR assay. For the multiplex PCR, a mixture combining 60 forward primers for TCR Vbeta segments and 13 reverse primers for TCR Jbeta segments was used. The CDR3 region of rearranged TCR beta genes was amplified from genomic DNA by a multiplex PCR assay. On the Illumina HiSeq System, the amplified TCR beta libraries were sequenced as 87-base-pair reads. Concerning the study's data processing: In a later analysis, 70 million to 95 million unique TCR beta chains were counted across the 650 to 700 repertoires, and roughly 9.9 million of these chains were shared by at least two donors. A nearest-neighbor algorithm error-corrected the raw reads and collapsed the reads into unique sequences, merging closely related sequences to remove PCR and sequencing errors. V, D and J gene segments were assigned by aligning CDR3 sequences to IMGT reference sequences. Each retained sequence needed at least a six-nucleotide match to both a V gene segment and a J gene segment. A rearrangement counted as productive if the CDR3 had no stop codons and remained in frame with V and J, and every other rearrangement counted as non-productive. Following IMGT convention, CDR3 was defined as the stretch from the second conserved V-encoded cysteine to the conserved J-encoded phenylalanine. Sequences without an unambiguous match to a single V gene segment were excluded from the earlier analysis of about 640 of the donors. An earlier analysis of 500 to 600 of the donors classified V segments as functional when productive rearrangements were above 56.7% and as segregating when the standard deviation between donors was above 5%. A statistical classification framework was developed to diagnose cytomegalovirus status using the catalog of TCR beta chain sequences. V and J gene assignment, in a later analysis, came from comparing TCR nucleotide sequences with IMGT/GENE-DB human TR gene sequences. A later analysis assigned CDR3 sequences and most-parsimonious VDJ recombination scenarios with the TCRdist pipeline. A later analysis defined each TCR beta chain by its CDR3 amino acid sequence plus V-gene family, and excluded reads lacking a unique V-gene family. As a way to deal with suspected cross-contamination and a sequencing artifact, a later analysis dropped hundreds of nucleotide sequences that were highly shared and had low generation probability. In a later analysis, a clonal expansion index for each public chain was calculated from normalized within-repertoire ranks of inferred template counts. In a later analysis, generation probabilities were computed using a VDJ recombination model fitted to out-of-frame rearrangements, and the results were checked against IGoR. Hypergeometric tests were used in a later analysis to score TCR-TCR, TCR-HLA and TCR-CMV co-occurrence, with a repertoire-size bias correction applied to the TCR pairs. In a later analysis, false discovery rates were estimated by permuting HLA or CMV assignments 20 times. In a later analysis, co-occurring TCRs were grouped using DBSCAN, with TCRdist sequence similarity added in when clustering inside HLA-allele-positive subsets. Repertoires with fewer than 30,000 or more than 120,000 public chains, plus five repertoires with anomalous nucleotide sharing, were excluded from co-occurrence clustering. TCRdb obtained this table from immuneACCESS and retained in-frame rearrangements with V and J assigned. These tables miss some clones; where compared with another copy, unresolved V genes account for less than half of the shortfall, and the remainder is unexplained. V and J calls and clone size are those listed in that table; D and trimming were worked out from the DNA. The sample profile shows around 150,000 clones; roughly 84% of them were found once. More than 2% of the sample belongs to the ten largest clones.

On this clone: Its antigen remains undetermined. Base quality data are lacking; no much larger clone is found one base away.

The cohort was made up of 650 to 700 healthy bone marrow donors. At the time of sampling, every cohort member was nominally healthy, though immune exposures that went unrecorded were likely present. The donor was CMV seronegative and belonged to the group of around 350 seronegative cohort members. Each donor provided a peripheral blood sample, and peripheral blood mononuclear cells were used for TCR beta sequencing. Genomic DNA extraction from the blood cell samples was performed with the Qiagen DNeasy Blood Extraction Kit. In this chain, TRBV27 is recombined with TRBJ1-1, with no D gene named confidently. The specimen was PBMCs. This clonotype was obtained from a boy under 10 years old in good health and CMV-seronegative. The CDR3 corresponds to CASSFRGNTEAFF. The nucleotide sequence reads as follows: TGTGCCAGCAGTTTTCGCGGGAACACTGAAGCTTTCTTT.